These 12 T cell receptor beta chains were all obtained from the same sample, sequenced in a study of molecular identifiers for immune sequencing clone quantification. TCRdb independently ran MiXCR on the PCR reads; one entry per CDR3 protein. Among 490,000 or so distinct CDR3 sequences listed, 20% to 25% were seen once. The source material was naive CD8+ T cells from blood, with Jurkat cell RNA spiked in. Subset noted: FACS-sorted CD8+CD4-CCR7+CD45RA+ naive T cells. The receptors come from a human donor in good health. Some libraries in this study had Jurkat cell RNA spiked in.

This chain links TRBV29-1 with TRBJ2-3; 11 bases map to TRBD2. With V trimmed by 3 bases and J by 0 bases, 8 bases remained unmatched. CDR3 length: 17 residues. Germline V gives CDR1 SQVTM, CDR2 ANQGSEA. CDR3 DNA sequence: TGCAGCGTTGATGGGACTAGCGGACCGTATAGCACAGATACGCAGTATTTT. Translating gives CSVDGTSGPYSTDTQYF.

The chain carries TRBV3-1 and TRBJ2-7; D is possibly TRBD2 (6 bases). Germline-derived CDR1 and CDR2 are LGHDT and YNNKEL (reference sequence). V lost 3 bases and J 7 bases, leaving 19 bases between the germline ends. CDR3 length equals 15 residues. In DNA, the CDR3 is TGTGCCAGCAGCCAGACCGGGAGCCAAGCGTGGGAGCAGTACTTC. It yields the protein CASSQTGSQAWEQYF.

This clonotype has more than one count but fewer than ten. The chain recombines TRBV20-1 with TRBJ2-1, with D possibly being TRBD1 (6 bases). The CDR3 is 16 amino acids. CDR1 DFQATT and CDR2 SNEGSKA come from the germline V gene (reference sequence). Trimming took off 0 bases at V and 2 bases at J, with 14 bases between the two ends. CDR3 in amino acids: CSARDFRTDTYNEQFF. The CDR3 bases are TGCAGTGCTAGAGATTTTAGGACAGATACCTACAATGAGCAGTTCTTC.

This clonotype showed up just a few times. This chain uses TRBV6-1 with TRBJ2-7; no clear D. The germline gives CDR1 MNHNS, CDR2 SASEGT. The V end lost 6 bases, the J end lost 4 bases, and 4 bases lay between the germline ends. CDR3 size: 10 residues. DNA of the CDR3: TGTGCCAGCAGATATTACGAGCAGTACTTC. Protein product: CASRYYEQYF.

This chain connects TRBV12-3 or TRBV12-4 to TRBJ1-2, with 10 nucleotides matching TRBD1. The length of the CDR3 is 14 residues. J was trimmed by 3 bases and V by 8 bases; bases with no gene match: 6. The chain's CDR3 is CASQSGTGDYGYTF. The DNA of the CDR3 is TGTGCCAGCCAATCGGGGACAGGGGACTATGGCTACACCTTC.

As for this clonotype: With a much larger clone just one base away, this may be a read error. V gene TRBV29-1 combines with J gene TRBJ1-1; a possible D gene is TRBD1 (6 bases). The length of the CDR3 is 12 residues. Trimming stripped 7 bases from V and 10 bases from J, with 19 bases between. CDR1 and CDR2 (germline): SQVTM, ANQGSEA. Here the CDR3 reads CSAKAQGAAAFF. For the CDR3, the DNA is TGCAGCGCCAAAGCACAGGGTGCTGCAGCTTTCTTT.

Concerning this clonotype: A read error may explain this, as a much larger clone is one base away. The rearrangement uses TRBV11-2 and TRBJ2-6; D is perhaps TRBD1 (5 bases). The CDR3 runs to 15 residues. CDR1 SGHAT and CDR2 FQNNGV come from the germline V gene. The CDR3 reads CASSSLRAGANALTF. In DNA form, the CDR3 reads TGTGCCAGCAGCTCACTAAGGGCTGGGGCCAACGCCCTGACTTTC.

This clonotype was found a few times. The chain couples TRBV28 to TRBJ1-1, with D maybe TRBD1 (6 bases). V was trimmed by 5 bases and J by 0 bases, leaving 13 bases between them. Germline CDR1 MDHEN, CDR2 SYDVKM. The CDR3 covers 15 residues. The CDR3 sequence is CASSKDRFMNTEAFF. In DNA, the CDR3 is TGTGCCAGCAGTAAAGACAGGTTCATGAACACTGAAGCTTTCTTT.

As to this clonotype: With a much larger clone just one base away, this may be a read error. The J gene is TRBJ2-2, the V gene TRBV7-9; weak D call: TRBD2 (6 bases). Germline V gene sequence: CDR1 SEHNR, CDR2 FQNEAQ (reference sequence). The CDR3 totals 15 residues. V lost 2 bases, J lost 3 bases, and 10 bases lay in between. CDR3 sequence (DNA): TGTGCCAGCAGCTTACGGGGGAAGGACACCGGGGAGCTGTTTTTT. Translation gives CASSLRGKDTGELFF.

The gene calls are TRBV5-5 and TRBJ2-1, with a weak D call TRBD2 (5 bases). V was trimmed by 4 bases and J by 3 bases, leaving 11 bases between them. Germline V gene sequence: CDR1 SGHKS, CDR2 YYEKEE (reference sequence). This CDR3 has 14 residues. The CDR3 DNA follows: TGTGCCAGCAGCCCAGGACTGGACTACAATGAGCAGTTCTTC. Translating gives CASSPGLDYNEQFF.

This clonotype was recorded once. A clone one base away is much larger, so this may be a read error. V and J are TRBV19 and TRBJ1-1; 8 bases are a match to TRBD1. The germline V gene encodes CDR1 LNHDA and CDR2 SQIVND (reference sequence). This CDR3 contains 14 residues. The CDR3: CANSAAGGYTEAFF. The CDR3 coding sequence is TGTGCCAATAGTGCGGCAGGGGGCTACACTGAAGCTTTCTTT.

This clonotype has more than one count but fewer than ten. V and J are TRBV11-2 and TRBJ2-7; 7 nucleotides agree with TRBD2. Germline trimming cut 5 bases from V and 4 bases from J; bases unmatched to any gene: 14. The CDR3 is 16 residues long. CDR1 is SGHAT, CDR2 FQNNGV, per germline. The CDR3 loop reads CASSPVAAGVAYEQYF. DNA for the CDR3: TGTGCCAGCAGCCCTGTAGCTGCGGGAGTAGCATACGAGCAGTACTTC. The full variable domain, its missing parts supplied by reference TRBV11-2 and TRBJ2-7, is EAGVAQSPRYKIIEKRQSVAFWCNPISGHATLYWYQQILGQGPKLLIQFQNNGVVDDSQLPKDRFSAERLKGVDSTLKIQPAKLEDSAVYLCASSPVAAGVAYEQYFGPGTRLTVT.